This TCR beta chain was identified in a study of blood T cell repertoires in COVID-19. Background on the study: Acute and convalescent COVID-19 specimens originated in the United States, Italy and Spain. Sources were T cells, B-cell-depleted T cells, or PBMCs; the material itself was cDNA or gDNA.

This CDR3 is 16 amino acids long. V was shortened by 2 bases and J by 3 bases, with 17 bases between the two germline ends. Germline-derived CDR1 and CDR2 are MRHNA and SNTAGT. Authors' analysis steps: Estimated nucleated cell counts came from reference gene primer amplification. The data were produced by immunoSEQ multiplex PCR, yet TCRdb's version contains in-frame clones alone and is incomplete. V and J calls and clone size are given by that table; D and trimming were obtained from the DNA. Of 210,000 or so clones in the sample, 65% to 85% are singletons; the top ten hold 1.3%. Patients from Seattle were sampled longitudinally, starting during active infection.

This chain connects TRBV6-4 to TRBJ2-7, with a tentative D call TRBD2 (5 bases). Sequencing was done on a sample of peripheral blood. The receptor was isolated from a woman between 25 and 40 years old with COVID-19, enrolled during active disease. In DNA, the CDR3 is TGTGCCAGCAGTGACCCGGGATTTCACACAGACTACGAGCAGTACTTC. Translated: CASSDPGFHTDYEQYF.